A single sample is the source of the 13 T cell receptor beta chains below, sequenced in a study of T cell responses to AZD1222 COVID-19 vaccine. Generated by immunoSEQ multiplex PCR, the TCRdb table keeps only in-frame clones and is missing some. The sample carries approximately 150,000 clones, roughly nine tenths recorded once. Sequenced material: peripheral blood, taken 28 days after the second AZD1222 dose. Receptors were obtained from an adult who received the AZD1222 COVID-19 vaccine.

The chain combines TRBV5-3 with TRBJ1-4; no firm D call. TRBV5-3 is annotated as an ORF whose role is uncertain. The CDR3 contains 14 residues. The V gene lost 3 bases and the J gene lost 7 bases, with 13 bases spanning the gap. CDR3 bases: TGTGCCAGAAGCTCGCCCTGGCGGAGTGAAAAACTGTTTTTT. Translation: CARSSPWRSEKLFF.

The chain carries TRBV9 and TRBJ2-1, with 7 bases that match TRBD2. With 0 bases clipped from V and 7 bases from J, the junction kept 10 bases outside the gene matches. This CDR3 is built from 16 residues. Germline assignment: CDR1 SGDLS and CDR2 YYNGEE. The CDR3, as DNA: TGTGCCAGCAGCGTAGATCCTAGCGGTGGTGGGAATGAGCAGTTCTTC. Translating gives CASSVDPSGGGNEQFF.

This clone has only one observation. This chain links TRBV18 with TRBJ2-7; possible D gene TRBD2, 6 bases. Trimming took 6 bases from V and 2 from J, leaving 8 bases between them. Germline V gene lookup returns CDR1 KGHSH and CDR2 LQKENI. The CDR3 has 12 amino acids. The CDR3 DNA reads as TGTGCCAGCTCGGAGGGACCCTACGAGCAGTACTTC. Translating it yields CASSEGPYEQYF.

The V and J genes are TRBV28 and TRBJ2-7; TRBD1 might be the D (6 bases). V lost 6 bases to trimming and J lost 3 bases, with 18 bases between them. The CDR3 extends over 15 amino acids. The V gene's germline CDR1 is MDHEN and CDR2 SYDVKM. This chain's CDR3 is CASRLLQGLNYEQYF. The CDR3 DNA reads TGTGCCAGCAGACTACTTCAGGGGCTTAACTACGAGCAGTACTTC.

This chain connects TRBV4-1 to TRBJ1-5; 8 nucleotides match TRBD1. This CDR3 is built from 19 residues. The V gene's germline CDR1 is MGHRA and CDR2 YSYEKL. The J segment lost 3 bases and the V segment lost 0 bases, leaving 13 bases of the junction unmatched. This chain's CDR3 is CASSQDQGQGAGDNQPQHF. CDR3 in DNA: TGCGCCAGCAGCCAAGATCAGGGGCAGGGGGCGGGGGACAATCAGCCCCAGCATTTT.

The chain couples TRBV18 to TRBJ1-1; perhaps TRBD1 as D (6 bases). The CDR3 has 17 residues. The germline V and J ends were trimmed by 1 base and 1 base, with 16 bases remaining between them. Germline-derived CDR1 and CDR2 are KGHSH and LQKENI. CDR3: CASSPQGGVSRNTEAFF. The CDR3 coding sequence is TGTGCCAGCTCACCACAAGGGGGGGTCTCAAGGAACACTGAAGCTTTCTTT. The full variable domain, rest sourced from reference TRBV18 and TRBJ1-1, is NAGVMQNPRHLVRRRGQEARLRCSPMKGHSHVYWYRQLPEEGLKFMVYLQKENIIDESGMPKERFSAEFPKEGPSILRIQQVVRGDSAAYFCASSPQGGVSRNTEAFFGQGTRLTVV.

In DNA form, the CDR3 reads TGTGCCAGCAGCCCCGGTGGGGCCAACGTCCTGACTTTC. It translates to CASSPGGANVLTF. The chain carries TRBV7-2 and TRBJ2-6; D is uncertain. The length of the CDR3 is 13 residues. The V gene's germline CDR1 is SGHTA and CDR2 FQGNSA. V was cut by 5 bases and J by 3 bases, with 5 bases left in between.

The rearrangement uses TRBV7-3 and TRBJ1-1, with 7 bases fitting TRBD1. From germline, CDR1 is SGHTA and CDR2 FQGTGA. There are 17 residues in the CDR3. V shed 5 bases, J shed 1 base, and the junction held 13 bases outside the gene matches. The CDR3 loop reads CASSLRQGGIGNTEAFF. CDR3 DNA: TGTGCCAGCAGCCTCCGACAGGGAGGGATTGGGAACACTGAAGCTTTCTTT.

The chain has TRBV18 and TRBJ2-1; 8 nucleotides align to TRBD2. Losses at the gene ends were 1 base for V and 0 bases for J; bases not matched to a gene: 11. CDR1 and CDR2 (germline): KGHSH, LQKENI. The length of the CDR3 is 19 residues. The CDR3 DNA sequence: TGTGCCAGCTCACCACGGGCAACGAGTAGCGGGATCTCCTACAATGAGCAGTTCTTC. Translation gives CASSPRATSSGISYNEQFF.

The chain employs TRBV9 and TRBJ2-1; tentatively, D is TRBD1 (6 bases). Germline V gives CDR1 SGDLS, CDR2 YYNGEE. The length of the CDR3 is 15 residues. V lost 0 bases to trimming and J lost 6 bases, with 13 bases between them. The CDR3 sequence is CASSVVGQGSNEQFF. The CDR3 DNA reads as TGTGCCAGCAGCGTAGTGGGGCAGGGGAGCAATGAGCAGTTCTTC.

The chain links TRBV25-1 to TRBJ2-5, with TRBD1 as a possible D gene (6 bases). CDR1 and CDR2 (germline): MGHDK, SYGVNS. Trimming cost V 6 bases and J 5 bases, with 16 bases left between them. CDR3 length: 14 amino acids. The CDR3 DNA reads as TGTGCCAGCAGGGATTCAGGGGCGCGGGAGACCCAGTACTTC. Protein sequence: CASRDSGARETQYF.

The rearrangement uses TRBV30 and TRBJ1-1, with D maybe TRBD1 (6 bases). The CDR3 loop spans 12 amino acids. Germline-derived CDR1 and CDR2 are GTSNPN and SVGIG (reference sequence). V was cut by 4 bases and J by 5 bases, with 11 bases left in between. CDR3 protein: CAWIGGRTEAFF. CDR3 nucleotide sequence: TGTGCCTGGATAGGGGGAAGAACTGAAGCTTTCTTT.

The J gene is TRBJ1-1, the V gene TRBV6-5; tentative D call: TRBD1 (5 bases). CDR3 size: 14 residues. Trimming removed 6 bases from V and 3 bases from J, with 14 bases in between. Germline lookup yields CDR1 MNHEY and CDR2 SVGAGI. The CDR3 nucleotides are TGTGCCAGCAGGGGGACCCAAAAGGACACTGAAGCTTTCTTT. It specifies CASRGTQKDTEAFF.